This TCR beta chain emerged from a study of T cells after yellow fever vaccination (dated 2019 in TCRdb). Concerning the study at large: The SMART-Seq v4 Ultra Low Input RNA kit was used to prepare libraries from fractions with low cell numbers. To track T-cell clones before and after primary and booster YFV17D yellow fever vaccination, bulk TCR alpha and beta repertoires were sequenced longitudinally. Two healthy male donors, one aged 18 to 29 and one aged 30 to 39 years, made up the cohort. Blood was drawn at multiple timepoints before and after primary and secondary immunization, with bulk PBMC replicates and cell subsets isolated. Here is what the overall study found, with its caveats: Compared with the primary T-cell response, the secondary T-cell response was faster but weaker, reaching its peak on day 5 rather than on day 15. FACS-sorted repertoires could contain abundant contaminating clonotypes from the bulk population, so computational filtering was required. Because only two donors were included in the study, the extent to which the findings can be generalized is limited. A small fraction of clonotypes appeared in both the CD4 and CD8 compartments, likely as a result of convergent recombination. Most clones expanded after primary vaccination (roughly 96% of CD4 and around nine tenths of CD8) were re-detected after the booster, suggesting that broad memory maintenance occurred.

In light of the paper, this sample's treatment or condition label describes: live attenuated yellow fever vaccine strain. At each blood-draw timepoint, two biological replicates of bulk PBMCs were obtained. A standard Ficoll-Paque protocol was used to isolate PBMCs from peripheral blood. TriZol was used to extract RNA from bulk PBMCs, CD4 and CD8 fractions, and dextramer-positive and dextramer-negative fractions. TCR cDNA was synthesized by 5'RACE template switching, through which a universal primer site and unique molecular identifiers were introduced. Priming for cDNA synthesis came from both the TCR alpha and TCR beta constant segments. Library amplification involved two PCR steps, and the second step added sample barcodes and sequencing adapters. Sequencing of libraries was performed on Illumina HiSeq 2500 (2x100 bp) or NovaSeq (2x150 bp). In the source study's methods: Reads were demultiplexed and collapsed into UMI consensus sequences with MIGEC, and V(D)J alignment was performed with MiXCR. Vaccine-responding clonotypes were identified with edgeR using replicate PBMC samples, with FDR below 0.01 and a log2 fold change above 5 up to day 15 being required. Each bulk clonotype was labeled CD4 or CD8 based on which sequenced repertoire, CD4 or CD8, contained the clonotype at higher abundance. The public reads were run again by TCRdb, first through fastp at Q25 and then through MiXCR, and only productive beta chains were kept. Every CDR3 protein is listed once, alongside the most common genes and DNA of its rows. These V and J calls derive from TCRdb rather than the authors' analysis. Across this sample there are fewer than 350,000 distinct CDR3 sequences, with roughly 8.7% seen only once. The ten largest account for approximately 19% of the sample.

This clonotype has more than one count but fewer than ten. Its cognate antigen has yet to be identified. Base qualities are not at hand, and no much larger clone is one base apart. CDR1 and CDR2 were assigned from the germline V gene (reference sequence) as GTSNPN and SVGIG. V sheds 4 bases and J sheds 5 bases, leaving 5 bases between their ends. The CDR3 runs 10 amino acids, cysteine and phenylalanine included. The only DNA kept is the CDR3, 30 bases in frame from the first base. The input for sequencing was PBMCs, taken on the day of the first yellow fever vaccination. The receptor chain draws on TRBV30 and TRBJ1-1; the D gene assignment is ambiguous. This clonotype was obtained from a young man who received the YFV17D yellow fever vaccine. In nucleotides, the sequence is TGTGCCTGGACGGTTACTGAAGCTTTCTTT. Its translation is CAWTVTEAFF.